This T cell receptor (beta chain) came from a study of T cells in Graves' hyperthyroidism and ophthalmopathy. Amplification yielded TCR beta CDR3 regions, with RNA transcripts as the source. Researchers ran a first-round RT-PCR on the TCR CDR3 using the HTBI primer set. From the multiplex PCR reads, TCRdb called clonotypes with MiXCR, one entry per CDR3 protein. The repertoire holds 450,000 to 550,000 distinct CDR3 sequences, with about 24% as singletons. Germline assignment: CDR1 DFQATT and CDR2 SNEGSKA (reference sequence). This CDR3 contains 16 residues. With respect to this clonotype: This may come from a read error, since a much larger clone is one base off.

The chain recombines TRBV20-1 with TRBJ2-4, with a weak D call TRBD1 (5 bases). Input material: blood. This sequence originates from a woman in her 30s with Graves' ophthalmopathy. The CDR3 is CSARDPREGAKNIKYF. CDR3 DNA sequence: TGCAGTGCTAGAGATCCCAGGGAAGGAGCCAAAAACATTAAGTACTTC.